This T cell receptor beta chain is from a study of beta chain features in type 1 diabetes. Populations isolated by sorting all had purity greater than 95%. Reverse transcription of all isolated RNA meant that expressed TCRB transcripts were sequenced. Deep immunoSEQ sequencing covered naive, central memory and regulatory T cell samples. Libraries were prepared by immunoSEQ multiplex PCR; TCRdb keeps only in-frame clonotypes and omits some of them. The sample has hundreds of thousands of clones, around 15% seen once. Trimming removed 3 bases from V and 1 base from J; junction bases left unmatched: 3. The CDR3 covers 15 residues. Germline values: CDR1 SGHRS, CDR2 YFSETQ. Study-level points and caveats: Moderate yet significant TCRB CDR3 shortening was seen in Type 1 diabetes patients in all four CD4+ subsets. These data did not resolve whether HLA type affects TCRB rearrangement.

Remarks on this clone: Its target is not known. The sample contains more than one DNA sequence encoding this CDR3.

Material for sequencing was naive CD4+ T cells from blood. This clonotype was sampled from a young man with type 1 diabetes. V usage is TRBV5-1 and J usage is TRBJ2-1; 8 bases match TRBD1. The CDR3 reads CASSSGQGSYNEQFF. CDR3 DNA: TGCGCCAGCAGCTCCGGACAGGGTTCCTACAATGAGCAGTTCTTC.